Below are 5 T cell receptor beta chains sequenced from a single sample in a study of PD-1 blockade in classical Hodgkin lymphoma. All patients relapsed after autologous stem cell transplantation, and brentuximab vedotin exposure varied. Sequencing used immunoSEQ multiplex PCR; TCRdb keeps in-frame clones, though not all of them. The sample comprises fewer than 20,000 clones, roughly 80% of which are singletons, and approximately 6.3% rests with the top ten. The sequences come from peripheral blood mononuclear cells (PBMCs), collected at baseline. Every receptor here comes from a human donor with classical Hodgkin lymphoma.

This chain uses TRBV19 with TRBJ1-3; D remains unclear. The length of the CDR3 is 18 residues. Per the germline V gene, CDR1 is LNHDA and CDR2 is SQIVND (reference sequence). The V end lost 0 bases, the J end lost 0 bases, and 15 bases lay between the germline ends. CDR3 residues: CASSIEGGGGPSGNTIYF. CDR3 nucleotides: TGTGCCAGTAGTATAGAGGGTGGTGGCGGCCCCTCTGGAAACACCATATATTTT. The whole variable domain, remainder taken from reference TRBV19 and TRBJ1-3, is DGGITQSPKYLFRKEGQNVTLSCEQNLNHDAMYWYRQDPGQGLRLIYYSQIVNDFQKGDIAEGYSVSREKKESFPLTVTSAQKNPTAFYLCASSIEGGGGPSGNTIYFGEGSWLTVV.

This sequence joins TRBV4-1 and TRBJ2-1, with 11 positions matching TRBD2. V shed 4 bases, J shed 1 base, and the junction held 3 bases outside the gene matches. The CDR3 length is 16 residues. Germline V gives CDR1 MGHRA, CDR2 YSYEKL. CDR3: CASSPSGGLSYNEQFF. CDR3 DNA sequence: TGCGCCAGCAGCCCTAGCGGGGGGCTATCCTACAATGAGCAGTTCTTC.

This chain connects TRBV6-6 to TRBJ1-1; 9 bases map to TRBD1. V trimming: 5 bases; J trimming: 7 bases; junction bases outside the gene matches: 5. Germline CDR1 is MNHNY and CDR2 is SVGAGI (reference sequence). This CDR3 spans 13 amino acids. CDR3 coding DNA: TGTGCCAGCAGTCTCCGGGACAGGGTTGAAGCTTTCTTT. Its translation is CASSLRDRVEAFF.

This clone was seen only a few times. The CDR3 reads CASSQTRLQGKEYNQPQHF. CDR3 nucleotide sequence: TGCGCCAGCAGCCAGACTCGATTACAGGGGAAGGAATACAATCAGCCCCAGCATTTT. V gene TRBV4-1 combines with J gene TRBJ1-5; TRBD1 aligns across 7 bases. Germline loops: CDR1 MGHRA, CDR2 YSYEKL. J was trimmed by 3 bases and V by 3 bases; bases with no gene match: 17. This CDR3 has 19 amino acids.

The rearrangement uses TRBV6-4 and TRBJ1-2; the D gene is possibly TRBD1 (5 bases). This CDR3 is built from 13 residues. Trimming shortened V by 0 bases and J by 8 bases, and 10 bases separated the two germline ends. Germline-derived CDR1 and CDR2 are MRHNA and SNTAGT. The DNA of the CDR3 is TGTGCCAGCAGTGACTCGGACACTGGAGGCTACACCTTC. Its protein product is CASSDSDTGGYTF.